This T cell receptor (beta chain) derives from a study of blood T cells in healthy people across ages. Trimming stripped 4 bases from V and 8 bases from J, with 18 bases between. Germline assignment: CDR1 SGHTA and CDR2 FQGNSA. The CDR3 sequence is 15 residues long. The second PCR ran about 6 to 11 cycles with a sample-barcoded 5' primer and J-beta primers. TCRdb re-derived calls from the 5' RACE reads in MiXCR, one entry per CDR3 protein. In the table there are roughly 1,700,000 distinct CDR3 sequences, roughly 27% of which are singletons. As to this clonotype: Its matching antigen is unknown. Possible read error: a much larger clone is one base away.

Study outcomes and limitations: Long-lived donors exceeded aged donors in naive CD4+ cells and diversity. The percentage of naive T cells correlated strongly with TCR beta diversity. The diversity estimates, figures obtained from one million T cells, were considered underestimates. Unsorted PBMCs ruled out conclusive naive versus antigen-experienced comparison.

This chain uses TRBV7-2 with TRBJ2-1; D is possibly TRBD2 (6 bases). The sequenced sample was blood. The origin of this receptor is a woman aged 25-40 years in good health. The CDR3 DNA reads as TGTGCCAGCAGCTATCACGGGGACTCCGCCGATGAGCAGTTCTTC. Translated, it gives CASSYHGDSADEQFF.